The entry below gives a single TCR beta chain sequence along with its context. Produced via immunoSEQ multiplex PCR; TCRdb's table is partial and in-frame only. This sample has a few hundred thousand clones, with around nine tenths found just once. The entry originates in a study of blood T cell repertoires in COVID-19. This clonotype was sampled from a woman aged 25 to 39 with COVID-19, enrolled during active disease. Sequencing was carried out using peripheral blood.

This CDR3 reads CASSFTGNTGELFF. CDR3 in DNA: TGTGCCAGCAGCTTCACAGGGAACACCGGGGAGCTGTTTTTT. The chain uses TRBV11-2 and TRBJ2-2; a weak D match, TRBD1 (5 bases). This CDR3 region has 14 residues. Germline CDR1 is SGHAT and CDR2 is FQNNGV. Trimming left V 3 bases short and J 1 base short, with 6 bases between.